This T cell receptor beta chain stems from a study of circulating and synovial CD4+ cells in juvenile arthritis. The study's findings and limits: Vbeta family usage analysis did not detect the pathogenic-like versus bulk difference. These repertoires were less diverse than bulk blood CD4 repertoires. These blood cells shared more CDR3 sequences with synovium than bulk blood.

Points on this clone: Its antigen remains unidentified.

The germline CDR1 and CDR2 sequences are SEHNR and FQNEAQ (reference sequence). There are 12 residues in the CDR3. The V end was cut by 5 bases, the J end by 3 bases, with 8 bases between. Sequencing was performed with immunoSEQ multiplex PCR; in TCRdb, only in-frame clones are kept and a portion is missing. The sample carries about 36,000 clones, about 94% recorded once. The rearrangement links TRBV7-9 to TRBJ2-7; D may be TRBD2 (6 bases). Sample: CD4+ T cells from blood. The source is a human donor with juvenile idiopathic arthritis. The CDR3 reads CASSRSGYEQYF. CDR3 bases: TGTGCCAGCAGCCGTAGCGGCTACGAGCAGTACTTC.